The 22 T cell receptor beta chains below were found in one sample sequenced in a study of PD-L1 blockade in urothelial cancer. Noted time point: peripheral blood 6 weeks after treatment start. This table comes from immunoSEQ multiplex PCR, and its TCRdb copy is limited to in-frame clones, with some not included. The data show some 39,000 clones, 80% to 90% seen once. This sample comprised PBMCs, obtained around atezolizumab (anti-PD-L1) treatment. All receptors come from a man between 65 and 85 years old with urothelial cancer.

The chain joins TRBV10-2 to TRBJ1-1, with D uncertain. Germline lookup yields CDR1 WSHSY and CDR2 SAAADI. Trimming stripped 6 bases from V and 1 base from J, with 15 bases between. The CDR3 runs 15 residues. This CDR3 reads CASRDSVGRNTEAFF. CDR3 sequence (DNA): TGCGCCAGCAGGGATTCGGTGGGCCGGAACACTGAAGCTTTCTTT.

The chain links TRBV11-2 to TRBJ1-5; no clear D. Trimming shortened V by 0 bases and J by 2 bases, and 5 bases separated the two germline ends. The CDR3 loop spans 14 amino acids. Germline CDR1 and CDR2: SGHAT and FQNNGV. The DNA for the CDR3 is TGTGCCAGCAGCTTAGATCGGGGCAATCAGCCCCAGCATTTT. Residues: CASSLDRGNQPQHF. The variable domain in full, completed from reference TRBV11-2 and TRBJ1-5, reads EAGVAQSPRYKIIEKRQSVAFWCNPISGHATLYWYQQILGQGPKLLIQFQNNGVVDDSQLPKDRFSAERLKGVDSTLKIQPAKLEDSAVYLCASSLDRGNQPQHFGDGTRLSIL.

This clone occurred a few times. The rearrangement links TRBV10-1 to TRBJ2-7; D is unresolved. V gave up 2 bases and J gave up 4 bases, with 9 bases separating them. CDR3 length equals 13 residues. The germline CDR1 and CDR2 sequences are WNHNN and SYGVQD (reference sequence). DNA of the CDR3: TGCGCCAGCAGTGAGAACTTTGAGTACGAGCAGTACTTC. Translation gives CASSENFEYEQYF.

This chain connects TRBV7-8 to TRBJ1-1; possible D gene TRBD1, 5 bases. This CDR3 is built from 14 residues. Germline V gives CDR1 SGHVS, CDR2 FQNEAQ. V shed 5 bases and J shed 0 bases, with 10 bases lying between them. CDR3 loop: CASSPETVNTEAFF. The CDR3 DNA reads as TGTGCCAGCAGCCCAGAGACAGTGAACACTGAAGCTTTCTTT.

The CDR3 protein is CASSQLAGVSEQYF. The CDR3 DNA reads TGTGCCAGCAGTCAACTAGCGGGGGTGAGCGAGCAGTACTTC. The J gene is TRBJ2-7, the V gene TRBV2, with TRBD2 identical over 11 bases. Germline values: CDR1 SNHLY, CDR2 FYNNEI. The CDR3 length is 14 residues. V lost 5 bases, J lost 6 bases, and 6 bases stayed unmatched.

The chain joins TRBV6-5 to TRBJ2-3; D might be TRBD2 (5 bases). The ends were cut back, 5 bases at V and 2 bases at J, with 8 bases in the middle. This CDR3 has 13 residues. Germline V gene lookup returns CDR1 MNHEY and CDR2 SVGAGI. The CDR3 coding sequence is TGTGCCAGCAGTAGGACTCTCACAGATACGCAGTATTTT. Protein: CASSRTLTDTQYF.

V and J are TRBV27 and TRBJ2-3; the match to TRBD2 covers 9 bases. CDR1 is MNHEY and CDR2 is SMNVEV in the germline V gene (reference sequence). CDR3 length: 15 residues. Unmatched junction bases numbered 8, after V lost 6 bases and J lost 4 bases. CDR3 protein: CASSRSGSGADTQYF. Written as DNA, the CDR3 is TGTGCCAGCAGCCGTAGCGGGAGCGGGGCAGATACGCAGTATTTT.

The chain recombines TRBV5-1 with TRBJ2-5; D is perhaps TRBD1 (5 bases). The better agreement between TRBJ2-7 and the DNA end casts doubt on the J call. This CDR3 has 12 amino acids. CDR1 and CDR2 from the germline V gene are SGHRS and YFSETQ. This CDR3 reads CASRRDSYEQYF. DNA for the CDR3: TGCGCCAGCAGAAGAGACAGCTACGAGCAGTACTTC.

The chain has TRBV30 and TRBJ1-1, with 9 positions matching TRBD1. Germline CDR1 is GTSNPN and CDR2 is SVGIG (reference sequence). The CDR3 runs to 16 residues. After removal of 3 bases from V and 4 bases from J, the junction contained 12 bases not matched to a gene. CDR3 residues: CAWRRGQGPFSTEAFF. The CDR3 nucleotides are TGTGCCTGGAGGAGGGGACAGGGTCCCTTCAGCACTGAAGCTTTCTTT.

This clone was counted between two and nine times. The V gene is TRBV18, the J gene TRBJ1-1; D possibly corresponds to TRBD1 (5 bases). Germline loops: CDR1 KGHSH, CDR2 LQKENI. Trimming removed 1 base from V and 0 bases from J, with 18 bases in between. The CDR3 has 18 amino acids. The chain's CDR3 is CASSPLGGNLGMNTEAFF. The CDR3 bases are TGTGCCAGCTCACCACTTGGGGGGAACCTTGGGATGAACACTGAAGCTTTCTTT.

This clone showed up just a few times. The chain employs TRBV2 and TRBJ1-1; D remains ambiguous. CDR1 and CDR2 from the germline V gene are SNHLY and FYNNEI. There are 15 residues in the CDR3. V was pared by 6 bases and J by 0 bases, with 14 bases between. CDR3 sequence: CASRGGLFMNTEAFF. The CDR3 DNA sequence: TGTGCCAGCAGGGGTGGGCTATTCATGAACACTGAAGCTTTCTTT. Based on the CDR3 plus reference TRBV2 and TRBJ1-1, the full variable domain is EPEVTQTPSHQVTQMGQEVILRCVPISNHLYFYWYRQILGQKVEFLVSFYNNEISEKSEIFDDQFSVERPDGSNFTLKIRSTKLEDSAMYFCASRGGLFMNTEAFFGQGTRLTVV.

This clone has only a few counts. The CDR3 loop reads CASSLGGYGYPGANVLTF. CDR3 nucleotide sequence: TGTGCCAGCAGCTTGGGTGGGTACGGGTATCCTGGGGCCAACGTCCTGACTTTC. V and J are TRBV27 and TRBJ2-6; D is uncertain. CDR1 and CDR2 from the germline V gene are MNHEY and SMNVEV (reference sequence). The V end lost 6 bases, the J end lost 2 bases, and 20 bases lay between the germline ends. There are 18 residues in the CDR3. Filled out from reference TRBV27 and TRBJ2-6, the complete variable domain reads EAQVTQNPRYLITVTGKKLTVTCSQNMNHEYMSWYRQDPGLGLRQIYYSMNVEVTDKGDVPEGYKVSRKEKRNFPLILESPSPNQTSLYFCASSLGGYGYPGANVLTFGAGSRLTVL.

This chain uses TRBV5-1 with TRBJ2-7; 15 bases match TRBD2. CDR3 size: 14 residues. V was pared by 4 bases and J by 7 bases, with 3 bases of the junction left unmatched. Germline values: CDR1 SGHRS, CDR2 YFSETQ. The CDR3 is CASSPGLAGGEQYF. For the CDR3, the DNA is TGCGCCAGCAGCCCGGGACTAGCGGGAGGAGAGCAGTACTTC. Based on the CDR3 plus reference TRBV5-1 and TRBJ2-7, the full variable domain is KAGVTQTPRYLIKTRGQQVTLSCSPISGHRSVSWYQQTPGQGLQFLFEYFSETQRNKGNFPGRFSGRQFSNSRSEMNVSTLELGDSALYLCASSPGLAGGEQYFGPGTRLTVT.

This chain joins TRBV4-1 and TRBJ1-1, with 9 bases lining up with TRBD1. V trimming: 0 bases; J trimming: 5 bases; junction bases outside the gene matches: 7. This CDR3 is built from 16 residues. Germline V gene lookup returns CDR1 MGHRA and CDR2 YSYEKL. CDR3 coding DNA: TGCGCCAGCAGCCAAGAGCCCTGGGACAGGGCGACTGAAGCTTTCTTT. It translates to CASSQEPWDRATEAFF.

The chain has TRBV10-1 and TRBJ2-5; D is uncertain. Trimming stripped 0 bases from V and 5 bases from J, with 19 bases between. The CDR3 has 17 residues. Germline lookup yields CDR1 WNHNN and CDR2 SYGVQD (reference sequence). In DNA form, the CDR3 reads TGCGCCAGCAGTGAGTCGGGCCCAGGCCTTCCCAGGGAGACCCAGTACTTC. It translates to CASSESGPGLPRETQYF.

The chain combines TRBV30 with TRBJ1-1, with 7 positions matching TRBD1. The CDR3 contains 13 residues. V was pared by 8 bases and J by 5 bases, with 11 bases of the junction left unmatched. Germline CDR1 is GTSNPN and CDR2 is SVGIG (reference sequence). CDR3 loop: CAGTGDKGTEAFF. The CDR3, as DNA: TGTGCCGGAACAGGGGACAAGGGGACTGAAGCTTTCTTT.

V gene TRBV29-1 combines with J gene TRBJ1-1, with D maybe TRBD1 (5 bases). CDR3 length equals 15 residues. Germline CDR1 and CDR2: SQVTM and ANQGSEA. V was pared by 5 bases and J by 0 bases, with 16 bases between. The CDR3 nucleotides are TGCAGCGTTTCCCCCCTTCCCAGGGTGAACACTGAAGCTTTCTTT. Its translation: CSVSPLPRVNTEAFF. Full variable domain (outside the CDR3, taken from reference TRBV29-1 and TRBJ1-1): SAVISQKPSRDICQRGTSLTIQCQVDSQVTMMFWYRQQPGQSLTLIATANQGSEATYESGFVIDKFPISRPNLTFSTLTVSNMSPEDSSIYLCSVSPLPRVNTEAFFGQGTRLTVV.

The chain recombines TRBV5-1 with TRBJ2-1; a possible D gene is TRBD1 (6 bases). The CDR3 runs to 15 residues. Germline lookup yields CDR1 SGHRS and CDR2 YFSETQ. The V end lost 5 bases, the J end lost 4 bases, and 16 bases lay between the germline ends. DNA for the CDR3: TGCGCCAGCAGGGGACAACTTGGGGTTTACAATGAGCAGTTCTTC. Its protein product is CASRGQLGVYNEQFF.

The V call is TRBV21-1, the J call TRBJ2-7; the listed D gene, TRBD2, was not tested against the DNA. TRBV21-1 is a recognized pseudogene. The CDR3 consists of 15 residues. The CDR3 is CASNSGEGDAYEQYF. As DNA, the CDR3 is TGTGCCAGCAACTCGGGGGAGGGGGATGCTTACGAGCAGTACTTC.

The J gene is TRBJ2-2, the V gene TRBV19; tentative D call: TRBD1 (6 bases). V lost 8 bases, J lost 4 bases, and 17 bases lay in between. The CDR3 runs 15 residues. Germline V gives CDR1 LNHDA, CDR2 SQIVND (reference sequence). The CDR3 protein is CASQEWQGRTGELFF. In DNA, the CDR3 is TGTGCCAGTCAAGAGTGGCAGGGGCGCACCGGGGAGCTGTTTTTT.

This clone was detected only once. The gene calls are TRBV6-5 and TRBJ2-3; 9 bases fit TRBD2. V was pared by 8 bases and J by 3 bases, with 9 bases of the junction left unmatched. From germline, CDR1 is MNHEY and CDR2 SVGAGI. This CDR3 contains 15 residues. The DNA for the CDR3 is TGTGCCAGCGGACTTAGCGGGAGTGCGACAGATACGCAGTATTTT. Translating gives CASGLSGSATDTQYF.

In this sample, this clone turned up a few times. This chain joins TRBV9 and TRBJ2-7; unclear D gene. The V end lost 0 bases, the J end lost 6 bases, and 13 bases lay between the germline ends. This CDR3 is built from 14 residues. Germline V gene data show CDR1 as SGDLS and CDR2 as YYNGEE. The CDR3 region has the DNA TGTGCCAGCAGCGTAGGCGGCAGCTCGTCCGAGCAGTACTTC. Its protein is CASSVGGSSSEQYF. Based on the CDR3 plus reference TRBV9 and TRBJ2-7, the full variable domain is DSGVTQTPKHLITATGQRVTLRCSPRSGDLSVYWYQQSLDQGLQFLIQYYNGEERAKGNILERFSAQQFPDLHSELNLSSLELGDSALYFCASSVGGSSSEQYFGPGTRLTVT.